The source of this TCR beta chain is a study of blood T cells in healthy people across ages (dated by TCRdb to between 2015 and 2016). In terms of the full investigation: In model experiments, template switching captured roughly one uniquely barcoded TCR beta cDNA molecule for every two T cells. The study measured age-related changes in TCR beta repertoire diversity using deep sequencing normalized with unique cDNA molecular identifiers. Four age groups were formed from the donors: young (average about 17 years), middle-aged (around 41), aged (approximately 60) and long-lived (more than 75). To avoid experimental bias, donors of different ages were spread randomly across the sequencing lanes. Two additional independent replicas of 1 million unique cDNA reads from the same blood draw were analyzed for two donors (one aged 18 to 30 and one aged 80 or older). Study-wide conclusions, independent of this receptor: The long-lived group showed more naive CD4+ T cells, fewer expanded clones and increased TCR diversity than the aged group, suggesting age selection. Estimates of total diversity based on one million sequenced T cells were considered lower bounds and underestimates. Observed TCR beta diversity correlated strongly with the percentage of naive T cells measured by flow cytometry. Because donor CMV infection status was unknown, age-related changes in expanded clonotypes were potentially confounded. Observed TCR beta diversity per million T cells fell roughly linearly with age, and a significant reduction was already apparent by age around 44. Because profiling used bulk unsorted PBMCs, naive and antigen-experienced compartments could not be compared conclusively.

V drops 2 bases and J drops 2 bases, leaving 14 bases in between. CDR1 and CDR2 are read off the germline V gene as MNHEY and SVGEGT. Measured from the cysteine to the phenylalanine, the CDR3 is 16 residues long. Only CDR3 DNA remains: 48 bases, in frame from the first base. Comment on this clonotype: What antigen it recognizes has not been identified. One base away there is no much larger clone; base qualities are not given.

The donors were roughly 40 Caucasian individuals from Russia, aged 6 to 90 years, who were systemically healthy. Each donor gave 9 to 10 milliliters of peripheral blood, collected into EDTA-treated Vacutainer tubes. Ficoll-Paque density-gradient centrifugation was used to isolate PBMCs, with at least 6 million per sample. Total RNA, at least 5.5 micrograms per sample, was extracted from PBMCs with Trizol reagent. For every donor, flow cytometry on a PBMC aliquot measured the percentage of naive CD45RAhigh/CD27high T cells. The library was prepared using 5' RACE. TCRdb lists the instrument as Illumina HiSeq 2500. A second PCR of about 6 to 11 cycles was performed with a sample-barcoded 5' primer and a J-beta primer mix. A unique molecular identifier was introduced onto each TCR beta cDNA molecule by a template-switch 5' adaptor carrying 12 random nucleotides. At least 3 million CDR3-containing paired-end reads were obtained from each sample. First-strand cDNA was synthesized from all RNA with the Mint cDNA synthesis kit, primed by a TRBC-specific oligonucleotide. Following uracil-DNA glycosylase treatment, a first 18-cycle PCR with universal primers M1SS and BC2_uni_R was performed on all cDNA. As for the original processing: Each sample was normalized by randomly selecting 1 million high-quality reads, each carrying a distinct molecular identifier. Instead of being binned into consensus sequences, reads with shared molecular identifiers were discarded. MiTCR, with a Q25 quality threshold and the strictest error-elimination algorithm, was used for CDR3 identification, clonotype clustering and error correction. A nonparametric unseen species model with Euler transformation was used to estimate a lower bound on total TCR beta diversity. TCRdb redid the processing of the public reads, applying fastp at Q25 and MiXCR, and retained in-frame beta chains. Each entry is one CDR3 protein sequence, shown with its most common DNA and genes. The V and J calls follow TCRdb's processing rather than the paper's. Present in this sample are approximately 800,000 distinct CDR3 sequences, 35% to 40% of which were seen just once. The top ten clones comprise over 10% of the sample.

Specimen: blood. The chain employs TRBV6-2 or TRBV6-3 and TRBJ2-3, with the D gene tentatively TRBD1 or TRBD2, based on 6 matching bases in each. This TCR was sampled from a man between 18 and 35 years old in good health. The CDR3 protein is CASSYGPGASTDTQYF. The nucleotides are TGTGCCAGCAGTTACGGTCCGGGGGCCTCCACAGATACGCAGTATTTT.